This TCR beta chain derives from a study of cytotoxic CD8 clonotypes in ibrutinib-treated CLL. The table came from immunoSEQ multiplex PCR; TCRdb's copy has only in-frame clones and leaves some out. This sample has around 30,000 clones, with 62% found just once. Trimming took off 2 bases at V and 5 bases at J, with 22 bases between the two ends. This CDR3 spans 17 amino acids. Per germline, CDR1 SGHVS and CDR2 FNYEAQ. This TCR was sampled from a human donor with chronic lymphocytic leukemia. This material consisted of PBMCs, taken before ibrutinib treatment. The chain joins TRBV7-6 to TRBJ2-7; D is undetermined. CDR3 sequence reads: CASSLTSASSGRHEQYF. CDR3 nucleotide sequence: TGTGCCAGCAGCTTAACTTCCGCGTCCTCGGGTCGCCACGAGCAGTACTTC.